The 17 T cell receptor beta chains in this list originate from one sample, sequenced in a study of T cell responses to AZD1222 COVID-19 vaccine. Generated by immunoSEQ multiplex PCR, the TCRdb table keeps only in-frame clones and is missing some. Among approximately 140,000 clones listed, roughly 91% were seen once. The specimen comprised peripheral blood, sampled on day 0 of AZD1222 vaccination. These receptors originate from an adult in good health.

This chain joins TRBV10-3 and TRBJ1-2; 8 nucleotides line up with TRBD1. V gave up 6 bases and J gave up 0 bases; unmatched junction bases: 3. Germline assignment: CDR1 ENHRY and CDR2 SYGVKD. CDR3 length: 14 residues. CDR3 nucleotide sequence: TGTGCCATCAGGGACAGGGAAGCTAACTATGGCTACACCTTC. It translates to CAIRDREANYGYTF.

The J gene is TRBJ2-2, the V gene TRBV3-1 (or the pseudogene TRBV3-2), with 12 bases that match TRBD2. The CDR3 is 20 residues long. J gave up 0 bases and V 0 bases, and 8 bases lay outside the gene matches. Germline lookup yields CDR1 LGHDT and CDR2 YNNKEL (reference sequence). The CDR3 reads CASSQEFQRLAGANTGELFF. In nucleotides, the CDR3 is TGTGCCAGCAGCCAAGAGTTTCAGAGACTAGCGGGGGCGAACACCGGGGAGCTGTTTTTT.

The chain employs TRBV19 and TRBJ1-2; 9 bases are shared with TRBD1. V shed 7 bases and J 4 bases; nucleotides not matched to a gene: 7. Per germline, CDR1 LNHDA and CDR2 SQIVND (reference sequence). The CDR3 covers 14 residues. CDR3: CASKTGGESYGYTF. The DNA of the CDR3 is TGTGCCAGTAAGACAGGGGGTGAAAGCTATGGCTACACCTTC.

This rearrangement joins TRBV11-2 to TRBJ2-1; a possible D gene is TRBD2 (6 bases). V shed 5 bases and J shed 7 bases, with 18 bases lying between them. Germline-derived CDR1 and CDR2 are SGHAT and FQNNGV. The CDR3 is 15 amino acids. The CDR3 bases are TGTGCCAGCAGCGGCATTCGGGGGTCCCCTAATGAGCAGTTCTTC. It is translated as CASSGIRGSPNEQFF.

The V call is TRBV9, the J call TRBJ1-1; D ambiguous. CDR3 size: 11 residues. Trimming took off 4 bases at V and 5 bases at J, with 6 bases between the two ends. The germline CDR1 and CDR2 sequences are SGDLS and YYNGEE. Written as DNA, the CDR3 is TGTGCCAGCAGCTCCGGGACTGAAGCTTTCTTT. Amino acids: CASSSGTEAFF.

This clone was found once. V usage is TRBV6-1 and J usage is TRBJ1-5; D not certain. V lost 2 bases to trimming and J lost 2 bases, with 7 bases between them. This CDR3 spans 14 amino acids. Germline lookup yields CDR1 MNHNS and CDR2 SASEGT. The DNA for the CDR3 is TGTGCCAGCAGTGAATTGGGCGGCAATCAGCCCCAGCATTTT. This sequence encodes CASSELGGNQPQHF.

The gene calls are TRBV7-9 and TRBJ1-1; 11 bases align to TRBD1. The J segment lost 0 bases and the V segment lost 5 bases, leaving 14 bases of the junction unmatched. Germline V gene sequence: CDR1 SEHNR, CDR2 FQNEAQ (reference sequence). The CDR3 is 19 residues long. CDR3 region: CASSTSRLGTGGLNTEAFF. For the CDR3, the DNA is TGTGCCAGCAGCACCTCCCGACTGGGGACAGGGGGACTGAACACTGAAGCTTTCTTT. The full variable domain, rest sourced from reference TRBV7-9 and TRBJ1-1, is DTGVSQNPRHKITKRGQNVTFRCDPISEHNRLYWYRQTLGQGPEFLTYFQNEAQLEKSRLLSDRFSAERPKGSFSTLEIQRTEQGDSAMYLCASSTSRLGTGGLNTEAFFGQGTRLTVV.

A single count supports this clone. The chain employs TRBV7-8 and TRBJ2-1; unclear D gene. The CDR3 totals 14 residues. CDR1 is SGHVS, CDR2 FQNEAQ, per germline. V lost 2 bases to trimming and J lost 10 bases, with 15 bases between them. CDR3 in DNA: TGTGCCAGCAGCTTAATCCCGCCCCATGGGGAGCAGTTCTTC. Translation: CASSLIPPHGEQFF.

Only a few counts were recorded for this clone. The rearrangement joins TRBV5-1 to TRBJ1-5; the D is unclear. The ends were cut back, 0 bases at V and 6 bases at J, with 7 bases in the middle. This CDR3 spans 13 amino acids. Germline lookup yields CDR1 SGHRS and CDR2 YFSETQ. The CDR3 region is CASSLDPSQPQHF. The CDR3 DNA follows: TGCGCCAGCAGCTTGGACCCAAGTCAGCCCCAGCATTTT.

The V gene is TRBV5-1, the J gene TRBJ1-4; D is ambiguous. The V and J ends lost 0 bases and 5 bases respectively, with 17 bases between them. The CDR3 is 17 residues long. Germline V CDR1 and CDR2: SGHRS, YFSETQ. The CDR3 region has the DNA TGCGCCAGCAGCTTGGACGCCCCCACGGATCAGAATGAAAAACTGTTTTTT. Translating gives CASSLDAPTDQNEKLFF.

The gene calls are TRBV5-1 and TRBJ2-2; perhaps TRBD2 as D (6 bases). This CDR3 is 13 amino acids long. The germline V gene has CDR1 SGHRS and CDR2 YFSETQ. Deletions cut 6 bases from V and 5 bases from J, with 11 bases between. The CDR3 reads CASNGGETGELFF. The CDR3 DNA reads TGCGCCAGCAACGGGGGAGAGACCGGGGAGCTGTTTTTT. Drawing the rest from reference TRBV5-1 and TRBJ2-2, the complete variable domain is KAGVTQTPRYLIKTRGQQVTLSCSPISGHRSVSWYQQTPGQGLQFLFEYFSETQRNKGNFPGRFSGRQFSNSRSEMNVSTLELGDSALYLCASNGGETGELFFGEGSRLTVL.

The rearrangement links TRBV3-1 (or the pseudogene TRBV3-2) to TRBJ1-1; D is unresolved. Trimming shortened V by 4 bases and J by 1 base, and 10 bases separated the two germline ends. Germline CDR1 LGHDT, CDR2 YNNKEL (reference sequence). The CDR3 is made up of 14 amino acids. CDR3 nucleotides: TGTGCCAGCAGCCCGGACCTGGAGAACACTGAAGCTTTCTTT. Its translation is CASSPDLENTEAFF.

The V call is TRBV11-3, the J call TRBJ2-1; 8 nucleotides match TRBD2. Losses at the gene ends were 1 base for V and 7 bases for J; bases not matched to a gene: 9. The germline V gene encodes CDR1 SGHNT and CDR2 YENEEA. This CDR3 has 16 amino acids. The DNA of the CDR3 is TGTGCCAGCAGCTTAGGGACTCGACTAGCGAGTAATGAGCAGTTCTTC. Amino acid sequence: CASSLGTRLASNEQFF. Filled out from reference TRBV11-3 and TRBJ2-1, the complete variable domain reads EAGVVQSPRYKIIEKKQPVAFWCNPISGHNTLYWYLQNLGQGPELLIRYENEEAVDDSQLPKDRFSAERLKGVDSTLKIQPAELGDSAVYLCASSLGTRLASNEQFFGPGTRLTVL.

The gene calls are TRBV14 and TRBJ2-2, with a tentative D call TRBD1 (6 bases). The V and J ends lost 4 bases and 2 bases respectively, with 8 bases between them. The CDR3 loop spans 14 amino acids. Germline assignment: CDR1 SGHDN and CDR2 FVKESK. The CDR3 DNA reads as TGTGCCAGCAGCCGGGACATTAACACCGGGGAGCTGTTTTTT. Translation: CASSRDINTGELFF.

The J gene is TRBJ2-5, the V gene TRBV6-5; TRBD1 matches at 8 bases. The CDR3 spans 15 residues. Germline CDR1 MNHEY, CDR2 SVGAGI. After removal of 6 bases from V and 2 bases from J, the junction contained 8 bases not matched to a gene. CDR3 residues: CASRRQGYRQETQYF. As DNA, the CDR3 is TGTGCCAGCAGAAGACAGGGGTACAGGCAAGAGACCCAGTACTTC.

The chain joins TRBV27 to TRBJ1-4; D is perhaps TRBD1 (5 bases). The V end lost 8 bases, the J end lost 3 bases, and 13 bases lay between the germline ends. This CDR3 has 14 residues. Germline CDR1 is MNHEY and CDR2 is SMNVEV (reference sequence). The CDR3 bases are TGTGCCAGCGCTAACTCCAGGGCTAATGAAAAACTGTTTTTT. Translated: CASANSRANEKLFF.

This clone was seen a few times. This sequence joins TRBV19 and TRBJ1-1, with unresolved D. The germline V and J ends were trimmed by 1 base and 11 bases, with 14 bases remaining between them. Germline CDR1 LNHDA, CDR2 SQIVND (reference sequence). This CDR3 contains 13 residues. The CDR3 DNA reads TGTGCCAGTAGTATAGGGTGGACGACGGTCGCTTTCTTT. Its protein is CASSIGWTTVAFF. The full variable domain, with the rest looked up from reference TRBV19 and TRBJ1-1, is DGGITQSPKYLFRKEGQNVTLSCEQNLNHDAMYWYRQDPGQGLRLIYYSQIVNDFQKGDIAEGYSVSREKKESFPLTVTSAQKNPTAFYLCASSIGWTTVAFFGQGTRLTVV.